These 18 T cell receptor beta chains were sequenced from one sample in a study of OX40 agonist ivuxolimab in advanced cancers. Generated by immunoSEQ multiplex PCR, the TCRdb table keeps only in-frame clones and is missing some. The profile shows roughly 67,000 clones, roughly 80% of them singletons. The sequencing here drew on CD4+ or CD8+ T cells sorted from blood, taken in a trial of the OX40 agonist ivuxolimab. The receptors come from an adult with an advanced solid tumor such as melanoma, head and neck, liver or kidney cancer.

The genes are TRBV5-1 and TRBJ2-3; TRBD2 aligns across 8 bases. The CDR3 runs 15 residues. Germline-derived CDR1 and CDR2 are SGHRS and YFSETQ. Trimming cost V 5 bases and J 1 base; bases outside gene matches: 6. CDR3 in DNA: TGCGCCAGCAGGCGACAGACTAGCGGCACAGATACGCAGTATTTT. Protein sequence: CASRRQTSGTDTQYF.

Only one count was recorded for this clone. The chain has TRBV7-9 and TRBJ2-7; 9 bases fit TRBD1. The CDR3 has 15 amino acids. V lost 5 bases, J lost 4 bases, and 9 bases stayed unmatched. Per germline, CDR1 SEHNR and CDR2 FQNEAQ (reference sequence). CDR3 region: CASSRGGTGLYEQYF. The DNA of the CDR3 is TGTGCCAGCAGCCGAGGAGGGACAGGGCTTTACGAGCAGTACTTC.

DNA of the CDR3: TGCGCCAGCAGCATGGCGGACAGGGGAGGGGCAGATACGCAGTATTTT. This gives the protein CASSMADRGGADTQYF. J is TRBJ2-3 and V is TRBV5-1, with 9 bases fitting TRBD1. The CDR3 runs to 16 residues. Germline loops: CDR1 SGHRS, CDR2 YFSETQ. After removal of 4 bases from V and 4 bases from J, the junction contained 10 bases not matched to a gene.

This clone was seen once. The chain uses TRBV5-6 and TRBJ2-5, with 9 bases identical to TRBD1. V shed 5 bases, J shed 5 bases, and the junction held 13 bases outside the gene matches. Per the germline V gene, CDR1 is SGHDT and CDR2 is YYEEEE. The CDR3 totals 16 residues. CDR3 DNA sequence: TGTGCCAGCAGTTTGCTTGACAGGGGGTCTGAGGAGACCCAGTACTTC. Translating gives CASSLLDRGSEETQYF.

The V call is TRBV7-8, the J call TRBJ1-5; TRBD1 aligns across 9 bases. The CDR3 spans 14 residues. Germline loops: CDR1 SGHVS, CDR2 FQNEAQ. With V trimmed by 3 bases and J by 5 bases, 2 bases remained unmatched. Here the CDR3 DNA reads TGTGCCAGCAGCTTGGGACAGGGACATCAGCCCCAGCATTTT. Translating it yields CASSLGQGHQPQHF.

The V call is TRBV5-2, the J call TRBJ2-7. TRBV5-2 is described as a pseudogene. The CDR3 is 15 amino acids. This CDR3 is CASSLVLGSAYEQYV. CDR3 nucleotide sequence: TGTGCCAGCAGCTTGGTCTTGGGAAGTGCCTACGAGCAGTACGTC.

This clone was observed once. The CDR3, as DNA: TGCGCCAGCGCGAGGGGCCCCAACACTGAAGCTTTCTTT. Protein sequence: CASARGPNTEAFF. V is TRBV5-1 and J is TRBJ1-1, with D perhaps TRBD1 (5 bases). The CDR3 contains 13 residues. Germline V gives CDR1 SGHRS, CDR2 YFSETQ. The V gene lost 7 bases and the J gene lost 2 bases, with 12 bases spanning the gap. Filled out from reference TRBV5-1 and TRBJ1-1, the complete variable domain reads KAGVTQTPRYLIKTRGQQVTLSCSPISGHRSVSWYQQTPGQGLQFLFEYFSETQRNKGNFPGRFSGRQFSNSRSEMNVSTLELGDSALYLCASARGPNTEAFFGQGTRLTVV.

The gene calls are TRBV7-6 and TRBJ2-6; 8 nucleotides match TRBD2. Per the germline V gene, CDR1 is SGHVS and CDR2 is FNYEAQ. The V and J ends lost 1 base and 0 bases, in that order; junction bases with no gene match: 5. This CDR3 region has 18 residues. The CDR3 nucleotides read TGTGCCAGCAGCTTAGGCCTAGCGGGCCCCTCTGGGGCCAACGTCCTGACTTTC. It yields the protein CASSLGLAGPSGANVLTF.

The chain carries TRBV6-1 and TRBJ2-7; D perhaps matches TRBD1 (5 bases). The ends were cut back, 7 bases at V and 2 bases at J, with 12 bases in the middle. From germline, CDR1 is MNHNS and CDR2 SASEGT. The CDR3 is 13 residues long. The CDR3 loop reads CASTAGSTYEQYF. CDR3 sequence (DNA): TGTGCCAGCACTGCAGGGTCGACCTACGAGCAGTACTTC.

The chain couples TRBV7-2 to TRBJ1-1, with D perhaps matching TRBD1 (5 bases). V was cut by 5 bases and J by 5 bases, with 15 bases left in between. The CDR3 extends over 14 amino acids. CDR1 and CDR2 from the germline V gene are SGHTA and FQGNSA. The CDR3 nucleotides read TGTGCCAGCAGCAGGCGGGACCTATTTACTGAAGCTTTCTTT. Its translation is CASSRRDLFTEAFF.

Remarks on this clone: One end of the junction does not line up with germline, which may come from a read error. The chain couples TRBV10-2 to TRBJ1-4; 7 bases fit TRBD1. Germline lookup yields CDR1 WSHSY and CDR2 SAAADI. The CDR3 totals 14 residues. Written as DNA, the CDR3 is TGCGCCAGCAGTCCGACAGGGTCTAAAGAAAAACTGTTTTTT. This translates into CASSPTGSKEKLFF.

The chain combines TRBV5-1 with TRBJ2-7; no clear D. V shed 6 bases and J shed 0 bases, with 10 bases lying between them. Germline V CDR1 and CDR2: SGHRS, YFSETQ. The CDR3 contains 13 residues. CDR3 region: CASIPRPSYEQYV. CDR3 DNA sequence: TGCGCCAGCATCCCCCGGCCCTCCTACGAGCAGTACGTC.

This chain joins TRBV2 and TRBJ2-1, with D unclear. This CDR3 comprises 12 residues. V lost 2 bases, J lost 12 bases, and 11 bases lay in between. CDR1 is SNHLY and CDR2 is FYNNEI in the germline V gene. The CDR3 protein is CASSESGRAQFF. In DNA form, the CDR3 reads TGTGCCAGCAGTGAATCGGGCCGGGCGCAGTTCTTC.

The chain has TRBV5-1 and TRBJ1-6, with a tentative D call TRBD1 (6 bases). The CDR3 is 15 amino acids. Germline CDR1 is SGHRS and CDR2 is YFSETQ. V was shortened by 0 bases and J by 7 bases, with 11 bases between the two germline ends. CDR3 nucleotide sequence: TGCGCCAGCAGCTTGGAAGGGGGGGTGAATTCACCCCTCCACTTT. Its translation is CASSLEGGVNSPLHF.

V and J are TRBV9 and TRBJ2-1; TRBD1 matches at 8 bases. The CDR3 is 17 residues long. Per germline, CDR1 SGDLS and CDR2 YYNGEE. V lost 0 bases, J lost 7 bases, and 12 bases stayed unmatched. CDR3 in amino acids: CASSVASGTGVQNEQFF. CDR3 DNA: TGTGCCAGCAGCGTAGCTTCCGGGACAGGCGTTCAAAATGAGCAGTTCTTC.

CDR3 protein: CASSFSNQPQHF. The CDR3 coding sequence is TGTGCCAGTAGCTTTTCCAATCAGCCCCAGCATTTT. This chain joins TRBV19 and TRBJ1-5, with no clear D. CDR3 length: 12 amino acids. The V gene's germline CDR1 is LNHDA and CDR2 SQIVND (reference sequence). Trimming took off 6 bases at V and 3 bases at J, with 6 bases between the two ends.

This chain joins TRBV9 and TRBJ2-5, with D perhaps matching TRBD1 (5 bases). The J call could be wrong; TRBJ2-7 is a better fit for the DNA end. The CDR3 is made up of 15 amino acids. The V gene's germline CDR1 is SGDLS and CDR2 YYNGEE. The CDR3 sequence is CASSPATGSFYEQYF. The CDR3 nucleotides are TGTGCCAGCAGCCCAGCCACAGGCAGCTTCTACGAGCAGTACTTC.

The chain combines TRBV6-1 with TRBJ2-4; D assignment may be TRBD1 or TRBD2 (5 bases each). CDR1 and CDR2 from the germline V gene are MNHNS and SASEGT. The CDR3 runs to 14 residues. V lost 1 base, J lost 1 base, and 5 bases lay in between. CDR3 bases: TGTGCCAGCAGTGAAGGGGGGGCCAAAAACATTCAGTACTTC. Translation gives CASSEGGAKNIQYF.